Listed here are 8 T cell receptor beta chains from one sample, sequenced in a study of blood T cell repertoires in COVID-19. Generated by immunoSEQ multiplex PCR, the TCRdb table keeps only in-frame clones and is missing some. Of more than 85,000 clones listed, roughly 80% are singletons. Sequenced material: peripheral blood. All receptors derive from an elderly woman with acute or convalescent COVID-19.

In DNA, the CDR3 is TGTGCCAGCACTGGGGAGATGAACAGCAATCAGCCCCAGCATTTT. Translated: CASTGEMNSNQPQHF. V is TRBV2 and J is TRBJ1-5; D is ambiguous. V was pared by 7 bases and J by 1 base, with 14 bases between. The CDR3 runs 15 residues. In germline, CDR1 is SNHLY, CDR2 FYNNEI.

V is TRBV4-3 and J is TRBJ2-3, with 13 bases matching TRBD2. Germline CDR1 and CDR2: LGHNA and YSLEER. V dropped 3 bases and J dropped 10; count of bases not matched to a gene: 7. There are 15 residues in the CDR3. The CDR3: CASSQGTSGVLAQYF. The CDR3 DNA is TGCGCCAGCAGCCAGGGGACTAGCGGGGTCCTCGCGCAGTATTTT.

The chain uses TRBV11-2 and TRBJ2-3; 8 bases are shared with TRBD2. CDR1 SGHAT and CDR2 FQNNGV come from the germline V gene. V shed 5 bases, J shed 6 bases, and the junction held 7 bases outside the gene matches. The CDR3 consists of 14 residues. In nucleotides, the CDR3 is TGTGCCAGCAGCCCCCGGCGGGGGGCCGATACGCAGTATTTT. This codes for CASSPRRGADTQYF.

CDR3 loop: CASSLINRGAYEQYF. In nucleotides, the CDR3 is TGTGCCAGCAGCTTAATTAACAGGGGGGCCTACGAGCAGTACTTC. The J gene is TRBJ2-7, the V gene TRBV13, with TRBD1 identical over 8 bases. The CDR3 is 15 residues long. The V and J ends lost 2 bases and 2 bases, in that order; junction bases with no gene match: 5. From germline, CDR1 is PRHDT and CDR2 FYEKMQ (reference sequence).

This chain joins TRBV5-4 and TRBJ1-1; 7 bases match TRBD1. CDR1 and CDR2 (germline): SGHNT, YYREEE (reference sequence). J gave up 4 bases and V 4 bases, and 13 bases lay outside the gene matches. CDR3 length: 16 residues. The CDR3 sequence is CASSPVGGGLGTEAFF. DNA for the CDR3: TGTGCCAGCAGCCCGGTAGGGGGCGGGCTGGGCACTGAAGCTTTCTTT. The full variable domain, with the rest looked up from reference TRBV5-4 and TRBJ1-1, is ETGVTQSPTHLIKTRGQQVTLRCSSQSGHNTVSWYQQALGQGPQFIFQYYREEENGRGNFPPRFSGLQFPNYSSELNVNALELDDSALYLCASSPVGGGLGTEAFFGQGTRLTVV.

The V gene is TRBV18, the J gene TRBJ1-2, with 8 bases that match TRBD1. The junction had 6 bases not matched to a gene; V was cut back by 3 bases and J by 6 bases. CDR1 is KGHSH, CDR2 LQKENI, per germline. This CDR3 region has 14 residues. The CDR3 spells CASSPFGQGDGYTF. The DNA for the CDR3 is TGTGCCAGCTCACCCTTCGGACAGGGTGATGGCTACACCTTC.

The rearrangement joins TRBV28 to TRBJ2-7; D unclear. Looked up from germline, CDR1 is MDHEN and CDR2 is SYDVKM. This CDR3 comprises 13 residues. V shed 3 bases and J shed 7 bases, with 13 bases lying between them. CDR3 sequence reads: CASSFPQTGEQYF. DNA of the CDR3: TGTGCCAGCAGTTTCCCCCAGACCGGGGAGCAGTACTTC.

The chain joins TRBV6-6 to TRBJ1-1, with a weak D call TRBD1 (6 bases). This CDR3 is built from 15 residues. Germline V lookup: CDR1 MNHNY, CDR2 SVGAGI (reference sequence). V shed 0 bases and J shed 5 bases, with 13 bases lying between them. The CDR3, as DNA: TGTGCCAGCAGTTACTCGACCCAGGGGAAGACTGAAGCTTTCTTT. Translation: CASSYSTQGKTEAFF.